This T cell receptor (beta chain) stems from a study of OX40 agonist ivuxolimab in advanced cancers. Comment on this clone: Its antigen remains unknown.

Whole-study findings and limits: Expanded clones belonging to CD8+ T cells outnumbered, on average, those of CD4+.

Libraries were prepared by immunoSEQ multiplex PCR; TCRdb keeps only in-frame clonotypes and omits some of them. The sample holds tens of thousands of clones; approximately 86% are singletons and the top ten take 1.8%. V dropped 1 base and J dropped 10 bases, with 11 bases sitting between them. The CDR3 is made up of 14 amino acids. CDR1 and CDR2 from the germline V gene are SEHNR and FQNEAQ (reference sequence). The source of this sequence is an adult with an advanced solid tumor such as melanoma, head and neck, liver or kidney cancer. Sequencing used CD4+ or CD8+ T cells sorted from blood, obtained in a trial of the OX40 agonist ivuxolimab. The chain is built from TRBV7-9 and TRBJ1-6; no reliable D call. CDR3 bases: TGTGCCAGCAGCTTAGTGGCGCCGCTGTCACCCCTCCACTTT. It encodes CASSLVAPLSPLHF.